The clone carrying this T cell receptor beta chain occurred many times. As yet, its antigen is unknown. Trimming took off 7 bases at V and 2 bases at J, with 15 bases between the two ends. CDR3 size: 14 residues. The germline gives CDR1 SEHNR, CDR2 FQNEAQ (reference sequence). Investigators prepared the TCR beta libraries by applying iRepertoire HTBI primers and Arm-PCR of CDR3 regions. Using its own MiXCR run on the multiplex PCR reads, TCRdb lists one record per CDR3 protein. This table has around 500,000 distinct CDR3 sequences, roughly 13% appearing once. This specimen belongs to a study of regulatory T cells in long-lasting Graves disease. Stated time point: newly diagnosed GD, antithyroid drugs for less than 3 months. RNA isolated from PBMCs was used to make the TCR library. Study observations and caveats: Results may be inaccurate due to the small sample size. The work looked only at peripheral blood and did not look at thyroid tissue.

The data also belong to a second study, concerning T cells in Graves' hyperthyroidism and ophthalmopathy. That paper notes: A patient was excluded if there was uncontrolled infection, other autoimmune disease, pregnancy or lactation.

The gene calls are TRBV7-9 and TRBJ2-7; perhaps TRBD2 as D (6 bases). The specimen was peripheral blood mononuclear cells (PBMCs), collected at new diagnosis, from a patient treated with antithyroid drugs. This sequence originates from a man under 40 with Graves disease. The CDR3 region is CASTPGLAAYEQYF. The CDR3 DNA follows: TGTGCCAGCACTCCGGGACTCGCCGCCTACGAGCAGTACTTC. The full variable domain, completed using reference TRBV7-9 and TRBJ2-7, is DTGVSQNPRHKITKRGQNVTFRCDPISEHNRLYWYRQTLGQGPEFLTYFQNEAQLEKSRLLSDRFSAERPKGSFSTLEIQRTEQGDSAMYLCASTPGLAAYEQYFGPGTRLTVT.